This T cell receptor beta chain derives from a study of blood T cell repertoires in COVID-19. Study information: T cells, B-cell-depleted T cells, or PBMCs supplied cDNA or gDNA.

As handled by the study authors: The assay estimated nucleated cells by amplifying reference gene primers. The table came from immunoSEQ multiplex PCR; TCRdb's copy has only in-frame clones and leaves some out. V and J calls and clone size follow that table, whereas D and trimming were derived from the DNA. The sample gives 300,000 to 400,000 clones, about nine tenths of which show up once; approximately 7.3% is in the top ten. The CDR3 totals 13 residues. Between the trimmed V and J ends, which lost 2 bases and 3 bases, there was a span of 9 bases. Looked up from germline, CDR1 is SGDLS and CDR2 is YYNGEE.

The sequenced material came from peripheral blood. The origin of this receptor is an older woman with COVID-19, enrolled during active disease. V is TRBV9 and J is TRBJ2-7, with D possibly TRBD2 on 5 matching bases. CDR3 in DNA: TGTGCCAGCAGCGTGGTCGAGGGCTACGAGCAGTACTTC. This codes for CASSVVEGYEQYF.